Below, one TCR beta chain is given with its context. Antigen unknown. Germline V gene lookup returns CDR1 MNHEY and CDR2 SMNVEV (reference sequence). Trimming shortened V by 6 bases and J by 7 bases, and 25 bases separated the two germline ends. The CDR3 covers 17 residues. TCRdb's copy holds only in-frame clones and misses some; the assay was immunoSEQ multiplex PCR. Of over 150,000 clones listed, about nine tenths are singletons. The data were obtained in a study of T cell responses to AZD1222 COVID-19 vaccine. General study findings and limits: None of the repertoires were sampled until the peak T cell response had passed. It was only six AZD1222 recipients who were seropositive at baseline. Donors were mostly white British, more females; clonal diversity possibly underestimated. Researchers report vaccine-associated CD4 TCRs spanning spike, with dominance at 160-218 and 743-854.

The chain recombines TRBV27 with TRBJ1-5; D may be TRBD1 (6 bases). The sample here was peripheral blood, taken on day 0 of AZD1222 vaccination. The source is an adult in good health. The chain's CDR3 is CASSPLGGSRARQPQHF. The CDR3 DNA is TGTGCCAGCAGCCCCTTAGGGGGTTCCAGGGCAAGGCAGCCCCAGCATTTT.